These T cell receptor beta chains were read from a single sample in a study of CD8 T cells in ankylosing spondylitis. TCRdb re-derived calls from the 5' RACE reads in MiXCR, one entry per CDR3 protein. The sample contains about 480,000 distinct CDR3 sequences, roughly 17% of which appear only once. Sequencing was done on a sample of blood, either unsorted or a sorted T cell fraction (not recorded which). The source of these receptors is a male donor with ankylosing spondylitis. Both conserved end residues are part of each CDR3. A D gene is named only where the DNA matches it firmly. Clone size, where shown, is once, few, many, or a class for clones that have expanded.

V	D	J	size	CDR3	DNA
TRBV5-1	TRBD1	TRBJ1-1	few	CASSFQGGKGSEAFF	TGCGCCAGCAGCTTTCAAGGGGGCAAGGGATCTGAAGCTTTCTTT
TRBV9	TRBD2	TRBJ2-5	NA	CASSFLGLAEGETQYF	TGTGCCAGCAGCTTCCTTGGACTAGCGGAGGGGGAGACCCAGTACTTC
TRBV27	NA	TRBJ2-2	NA	CASSLQTGTGELFF	TGTGCCAGCAGTTTACAAACGGGCACCGGGGAGCTGTTTTTT
TRBV20-1	NA	TRBJ2-1	NA	CSGAENNEQFF	TGCAGTGGGGCAGAGAACAATGAGCAGTTCTTC
TRBV20-1	TRBD2	TRBJ2-7	NA	CSARTSASPSYEQYF	TGCAGTGCCCGGACTAGTGCCAGCCCATCCTACGAGCAGTACTTC
TRBV20-1	TRBD1	TRBJ1-1	NA	CSARGDSLNTEAFF	TGCAGTGCTAGGGGGGACAGCTTGAACACTGAAGCTTTCTTT
TRBV7-8	NA	TRBJ1-1	NA	CASSLEARNTEAFF	TGTGCCAGCAGCTTAGAGGCCCGCAACACTGAAGCTTTCTTT
TRBV3-1	NA	TRBJ2-2	few	CSSSQGWAAGELFF	TGCTCCAGCAGCCAAGGGTGGGCGGCCGGGGAGCTGTTTTTT
TRBV2	NA	TRBJ1-1	few	CASSEALRGNTEAFF	TGTGCCAGCAGTGAAGCGCTTCGGGGGAACACTGAAGCTTTCTTT
TRBV20-1	TRBD2	TRBJ2-7	NA	CSARGASGIYEQYF	TGCAGTGCTAGAGGGGCTAGCGGGATCTACGAGCAGTACTTC
TRBV3-1	TRBD2	TRBJ2-3	NA	CASSQDPGRSTDTQYF	TGTGCCAGCAGCCAAGATCCCGGGAGGAGCACAGATACGCAGTATTTT
TRBV11-2	NA	TRBJ1-2	NA	CASSTPRYYGYTF	TGTGCCAGCAGCACCCCACGGTACTATGGCTACACCTTC
TRBV20-1	TRBD2	TRBJ2-7	NA	CSAIVAGVSEQYF	TGCAGTGCTATTGTAGCGGGAGTCTCCGAGCAGTACTTC
TRBV7-8	NA	TRBJ2-2	few	CASSSGLRGLFF	TGTGCCAGCAGCTCCGGCTTGCGCGGGCTGTTTTTT
TRBV3-1	NA	TRBJ2-7	many	CASSQVTREDEQYF	TGTGCCAGCAGCCAAGTAACCAGGGAGGACGAGCAGTACTTC
TRBV11-3	NA	TRBJ1-6	NA	CASSPGGVVDSPLHF	TGTGCCAGCAGCCCTGGCGGGGTGGTGGATTCACCCCTCCACTTT
TRBV20-1	NA	TRBJ2-7	NA	CSARDGYSYEQYF	TGCAGTGCTAGAGATGGTTACTCCTACGAGCAGTACTTC
TRBV11-2	TRBD2	TRBJ2-3	many	CASSLGGVAGRDTQYF	TGTGCCAGCAGCTTAGGTGGGGTAGCGGGAAGAGATACGCAGTATTTT
TRBV20-1	TRBD1	TRBJ1-5	few	CSASHRGRGQPQHF	TGCAGTGCCAGCCACAGGGGGCGGGGGCAGCCCCAGCATTTT
TRBV9	NA	TRBJ2-3	NA	CASSKGENTDTQYF	TGTGCCAGCAGCAAAGGGGAGAACACAGATACGCAGTATTTT
TRBV5-6	NA	TRBJ2-7	few	CASNDRHYEQYF	TGTGCCAGCAACGACCGACACTACGAGCAGTACTTC
TRBV20-1	TRBD2	TRBJ2-3	few	CSAPAGGTRDTQYF	TGCAGTGCCCCAGCGGGAGGGACCCGTGATACGCAGTATTTT
TRBV12-3/TRBV12-4	NA	TRBJ1-2	NA	CASSLRVGYGYTF	TGTGCCAGCAGTTTGAGGGTGGGGTATGGCTACACCTTC
TRBV5-1	NA	TRBJ1-1	few	CASSSDNSREAFF	TGCGCCAGCAGTTCCGACAATTCTCGTGAAGCTTTCTTT
TRBV12-3/TRBV12-4	NA	TRBJ2-7	many	CASSSAKTYEQYF	TGTGCCAGCAGCTCCGCAAAAACCTACGAGCAGTACTTC
TRBV5-4	NA	TRBJ2-5	few	CASSSPLGATSRHQETQYF	TGTGCCAGCAGCTCCCCCCTGGGGGCGACTAGCAGACACCAAGAGACCCAGTACTTC
TRBV12-3/TRBV12-4	TRBD1	TRBJ1-2	few	CANSRVTGGYGYTF	TGTGCCAACAGCCGAGTTACAGGGGGCTATGGCTACACCTTC
TRBV20-1	TRBD1	TRBJ2-3	few	CSATVGTGGTVTQYF	TGCAGTGCTACGGTGGGGACAGGGGGCACTGTTACGCAGTATTTT
TRBV6-1	TRBD1	TRBJ1-5	NA	CASSARGESGGGNQPQHF	TGTGCCAGCAGCGCCCGTGGGGAATCAGGGGGAGGCAATCAGCCCCAGCATTTT
TRBV12-3/TRBV12-4	NA	TRBJ2-7	few	CASSFQGPNYEQYF	TGTGCCAGCAGTTTTCAGGGCCCAAACTACGAGCAGTACTTC
TRBV28	TRBD1	TRBJ1-1	NA	CASSPGTASGQEAFF	TGTGCCAGCAGCCCCGGGACAGCCTCGGGTCAGGAAGCTTTCTTT
TRBV20-1	NA	TRBJ2-3	NA	CSARRRVGADTQYF	TGCAGTGCTAGGCGGCGAGTTGGGGCAGATACGCAGTATTTT